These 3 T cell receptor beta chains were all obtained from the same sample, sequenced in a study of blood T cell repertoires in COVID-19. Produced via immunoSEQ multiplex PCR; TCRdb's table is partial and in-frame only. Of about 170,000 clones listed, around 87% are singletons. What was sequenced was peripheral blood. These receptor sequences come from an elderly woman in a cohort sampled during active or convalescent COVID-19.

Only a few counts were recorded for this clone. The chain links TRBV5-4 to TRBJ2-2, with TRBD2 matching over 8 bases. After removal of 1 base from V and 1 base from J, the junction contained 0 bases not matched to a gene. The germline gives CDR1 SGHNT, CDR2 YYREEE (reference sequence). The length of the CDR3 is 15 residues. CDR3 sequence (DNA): TGTGCCAGCAGCTTGACTAGCGGGAACACCGGGGAGCTGTTTTTT. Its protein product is CASSLTSGNTGELFF.

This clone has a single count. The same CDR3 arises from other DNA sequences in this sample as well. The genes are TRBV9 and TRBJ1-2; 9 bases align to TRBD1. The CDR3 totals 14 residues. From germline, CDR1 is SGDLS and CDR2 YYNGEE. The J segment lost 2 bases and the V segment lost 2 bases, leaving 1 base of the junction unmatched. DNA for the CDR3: TGTGCCAGCAGCGTCGGGACAGGGAACTATGGCTACACCTTC. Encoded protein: CASSVGTGNYGYTF. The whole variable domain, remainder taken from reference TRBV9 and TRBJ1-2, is DSGVTQTPKHLITATGQRVTLRCSPRSGDLSVYWYQQSLDQGLQFLIQYYNGEERAKGNILERFSAQQFPDLHSELNLSSLELGDSALYFCASSVGTGNYGYTFGSGTRLTVV.

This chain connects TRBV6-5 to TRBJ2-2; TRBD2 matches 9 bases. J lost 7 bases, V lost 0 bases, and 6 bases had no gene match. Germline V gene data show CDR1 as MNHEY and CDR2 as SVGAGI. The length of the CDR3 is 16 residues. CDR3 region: CASSYSAGGLSGELFF. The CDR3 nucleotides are TGTGCCAGCAGTTACTCGGCGGGGGGGCTTAGCGGGGAGCTGTTTTTT.